This T cell receptor beta chain comes out of a study of T cells after yellow fever vaccination. Comment on this clonotype: The antigen is unknown.

Germline values: CDR1 SNHLY, CDR2 FYNNEI. V lost 6 bases to trimming and J lost 3 bases; unmatched junction nucleotides: 4. This CDR3 contains 15 residues. TCRdb reprocessed the 5' RACE reads with MiXCR, giving one entry per CDR3 protein. The profile covers hundreds of thousands of distinct CDR3 sequences, with roughly 14% appearing a single time and over 11% taken by the ten largest. Study-wide results and limits: Subsequent booster samples again held most clones from primary vaccination (just under 98% CD4, about 85% CD8).

The V and J genes are TRBV2 and TRBJ2-5; TRBD2 agrees at 13 bases. The material was PBMCs, obtained on the day of the yellow fever booster vaccination. This clonotype was sampled from a young man who received the YFV17D yellow fever vaccine. The CDR3 bases are TGTGCCAGCAGACGGGGACTAGCGGGAAAAGAGACCCAGTACTTC. Translating gives CASRRGLAGKETQYF.